This note documents a single T cell receptor beta chain sequence. Its cognate antigen is unknown. This specimen comes from a study of T cell responses to AZD1222 COVID-19 vaccine. Points from the study as a whole: Of spike-specific TCRs, nearly half reportedly target regions left unmutated in variants.

This CDR3 is 12 amino acids long. Germline V gene sequence: CDR1 GTSNPN, CDR2 SVGIG (reference sequence). The V gene lost 2 bases and the J gene lost 11 bases, with 13 bases spanning the gap. Data came from immunoSEQ multiplex PCR; TCRdb stores just in-frame clones and leaves some out. The sample has around 130,000 clones, around 94% seen once. The chain has TRBV30 and TRBJ2-1; D unclear. The TCR originated in an adult in good health. Sequenced material: peripheral blood, taken on day 0 of AZD1222 vaccination. The CDR3 loop reads CAWSHPTKKQFF. The CDR3 DNA is TGTGCCTGGAGTCACCCTACAAAGAAGCAGTTCTTC.